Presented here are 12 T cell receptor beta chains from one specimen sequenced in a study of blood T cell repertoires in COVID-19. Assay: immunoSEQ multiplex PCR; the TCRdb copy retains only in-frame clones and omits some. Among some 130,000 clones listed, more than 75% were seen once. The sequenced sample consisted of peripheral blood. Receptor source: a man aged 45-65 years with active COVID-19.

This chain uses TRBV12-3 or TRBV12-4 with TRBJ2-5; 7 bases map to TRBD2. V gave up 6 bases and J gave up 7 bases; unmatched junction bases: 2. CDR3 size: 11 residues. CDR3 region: CASSPGGTQYF. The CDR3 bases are TGTGCCAGCAGCCCGGGGGGGACCCAGTACTTC.

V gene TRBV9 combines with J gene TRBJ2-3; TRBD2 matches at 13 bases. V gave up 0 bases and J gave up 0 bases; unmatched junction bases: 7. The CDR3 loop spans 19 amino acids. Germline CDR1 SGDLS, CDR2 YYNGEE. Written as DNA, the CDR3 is TGTGCCAGCAGCGTAGAACTAGCGGGGGGGATAGCTAGCACAGATACGCAGTATTTT. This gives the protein CASSVELAGGIASTDTQYF.

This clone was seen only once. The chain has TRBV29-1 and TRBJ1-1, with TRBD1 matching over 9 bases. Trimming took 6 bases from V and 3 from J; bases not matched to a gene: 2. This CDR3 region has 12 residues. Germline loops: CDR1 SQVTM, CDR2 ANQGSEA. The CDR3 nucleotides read TGCAGCGTCCGGACAGGGGACACTGAAGCTTTCTTT. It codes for CSVRTGDTEAFF.

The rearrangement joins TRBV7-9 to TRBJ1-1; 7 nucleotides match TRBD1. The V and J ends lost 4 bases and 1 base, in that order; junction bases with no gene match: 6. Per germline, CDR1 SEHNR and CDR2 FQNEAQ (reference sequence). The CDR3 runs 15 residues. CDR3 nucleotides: TGTGCCAGCAGCTGGGGGACAGACACGAACACTGAAGCTTTCTTT. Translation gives CASSWGTDTNTEAFF.

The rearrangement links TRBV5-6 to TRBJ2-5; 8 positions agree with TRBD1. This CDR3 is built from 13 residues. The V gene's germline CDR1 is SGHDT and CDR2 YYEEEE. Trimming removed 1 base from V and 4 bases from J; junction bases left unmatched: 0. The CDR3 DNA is TGTGCCAGCAGCTTGACAGGGGGAGAGACCCAGTACTTC. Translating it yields CASSLTGGETQYF.

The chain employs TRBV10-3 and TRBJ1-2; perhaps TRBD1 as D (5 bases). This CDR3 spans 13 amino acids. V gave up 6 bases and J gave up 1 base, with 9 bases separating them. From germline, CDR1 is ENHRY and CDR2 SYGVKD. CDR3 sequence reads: CAISPDSNYGYTF. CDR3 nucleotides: TGTGCCATCAGCCCAGACAGTAACTATGGCTACACCTTC.

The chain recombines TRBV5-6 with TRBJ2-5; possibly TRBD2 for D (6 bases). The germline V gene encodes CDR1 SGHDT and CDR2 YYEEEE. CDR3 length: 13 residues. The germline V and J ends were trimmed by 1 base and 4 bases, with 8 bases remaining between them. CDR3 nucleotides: TGTGCCAGCAGCTTGTTCGGGGGAGAGACCCAGTACTTC. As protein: CASSLFGGETQYF.

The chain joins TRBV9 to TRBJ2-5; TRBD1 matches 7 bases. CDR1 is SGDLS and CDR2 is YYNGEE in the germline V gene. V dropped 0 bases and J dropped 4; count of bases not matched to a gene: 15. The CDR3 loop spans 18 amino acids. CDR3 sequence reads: CASSVGALNKGAGETQYF. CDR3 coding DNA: TGTGCCAGCAGCGTAGGCGCCCTTAACAAGGGGGCTGGAGAGACCCAGTACTTC.

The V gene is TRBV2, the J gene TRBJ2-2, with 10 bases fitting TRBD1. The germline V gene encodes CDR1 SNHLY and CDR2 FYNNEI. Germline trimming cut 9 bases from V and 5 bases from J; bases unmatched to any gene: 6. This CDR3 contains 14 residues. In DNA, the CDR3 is TGTGCCAGTTCCGGGACAGGGGAAACCGGGGAGCTGTTTTTT. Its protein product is CASSGTGETGELFF.

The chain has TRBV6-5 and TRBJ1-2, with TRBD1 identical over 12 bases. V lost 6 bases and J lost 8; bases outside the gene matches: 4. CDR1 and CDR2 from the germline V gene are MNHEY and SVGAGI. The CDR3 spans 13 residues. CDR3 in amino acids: CASRPGTGGGYTF. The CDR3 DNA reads TGTGCCAGCAGACCCGGGACAGGGGGCGGCTACACCTTC.

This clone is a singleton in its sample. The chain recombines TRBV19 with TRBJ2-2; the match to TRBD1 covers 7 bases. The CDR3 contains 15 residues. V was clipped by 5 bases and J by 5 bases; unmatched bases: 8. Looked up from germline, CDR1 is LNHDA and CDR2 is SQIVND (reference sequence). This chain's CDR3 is CASSERQGGTGELFF. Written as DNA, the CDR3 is TGTGCCAGTAGTGAAAGACAGGGCGGAACCGGGGAGCTGTTTTTT.

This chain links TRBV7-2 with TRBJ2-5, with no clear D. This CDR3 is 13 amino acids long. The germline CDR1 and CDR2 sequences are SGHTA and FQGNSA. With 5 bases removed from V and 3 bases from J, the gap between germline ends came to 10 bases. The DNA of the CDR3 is TGTGCCAGCAGCCACGAACTCAAAGAGACCCAGTACTTC. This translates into CASSHELKETQYF. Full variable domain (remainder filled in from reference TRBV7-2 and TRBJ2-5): GAGVSQSPSNKVTEKGKDVELRCDPISGHTALYWYRQSLGQGLEFLIYFQGNSAPDKSGLPSDRFSAERTGGSVSTLTIQRTQQEDSAVYLCASSHELKETQYFGPGTRLLVL.